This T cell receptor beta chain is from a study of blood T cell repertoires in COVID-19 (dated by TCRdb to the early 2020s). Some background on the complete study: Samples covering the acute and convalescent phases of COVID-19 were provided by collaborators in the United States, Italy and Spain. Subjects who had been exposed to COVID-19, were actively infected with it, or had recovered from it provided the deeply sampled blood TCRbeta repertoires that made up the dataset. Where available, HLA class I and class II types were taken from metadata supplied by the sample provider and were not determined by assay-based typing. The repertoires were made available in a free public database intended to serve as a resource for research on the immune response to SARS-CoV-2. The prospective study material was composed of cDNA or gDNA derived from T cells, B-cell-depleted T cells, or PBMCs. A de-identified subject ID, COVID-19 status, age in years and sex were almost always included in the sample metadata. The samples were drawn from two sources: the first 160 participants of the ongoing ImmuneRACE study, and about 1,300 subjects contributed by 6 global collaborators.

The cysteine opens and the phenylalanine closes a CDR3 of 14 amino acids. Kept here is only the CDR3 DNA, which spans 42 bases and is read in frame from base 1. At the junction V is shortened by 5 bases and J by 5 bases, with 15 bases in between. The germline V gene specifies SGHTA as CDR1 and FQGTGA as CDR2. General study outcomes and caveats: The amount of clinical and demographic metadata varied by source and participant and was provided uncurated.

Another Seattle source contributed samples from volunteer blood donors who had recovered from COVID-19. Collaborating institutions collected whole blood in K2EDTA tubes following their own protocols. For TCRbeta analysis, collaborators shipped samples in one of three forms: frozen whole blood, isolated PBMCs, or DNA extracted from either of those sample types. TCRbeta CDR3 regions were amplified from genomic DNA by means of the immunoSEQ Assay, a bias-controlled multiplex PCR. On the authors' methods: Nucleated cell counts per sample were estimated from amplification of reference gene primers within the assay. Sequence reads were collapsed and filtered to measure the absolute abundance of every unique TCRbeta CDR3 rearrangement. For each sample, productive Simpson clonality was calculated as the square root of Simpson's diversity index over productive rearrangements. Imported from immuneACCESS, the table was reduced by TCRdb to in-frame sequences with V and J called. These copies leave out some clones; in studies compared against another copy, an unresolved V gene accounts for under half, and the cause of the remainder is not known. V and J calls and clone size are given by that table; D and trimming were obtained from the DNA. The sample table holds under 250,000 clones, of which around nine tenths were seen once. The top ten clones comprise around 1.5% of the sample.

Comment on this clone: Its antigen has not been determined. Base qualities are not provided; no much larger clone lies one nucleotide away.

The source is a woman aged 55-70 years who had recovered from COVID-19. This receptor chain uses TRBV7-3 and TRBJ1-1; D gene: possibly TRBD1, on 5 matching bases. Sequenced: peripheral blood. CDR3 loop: CASSPYPGFTEAFF. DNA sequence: TGTGCCAGCAGCCCGTATCCAGGGTTTACTGAAGCTTTCTTT. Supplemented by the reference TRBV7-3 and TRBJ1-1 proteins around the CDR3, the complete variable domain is GAGVSQTPSNKVTEKGKYVELRCDPISGHTALYWYRQSLGQGPEFLIYFQGTGAADDSGLPNDRFFAVRPEGSVSTLKIQRTERGDSAVYLCASSPYPGFTEAFFGQGTRLTVV.